This T cell receptor (beta chain) was retrieved from a study of T cells after posttransplantation cyclophosphamide. Study-wide results and caveats: Tissue-infiltrating T cells from skin or gut overlapped little with blood T cells. Donor CD8+ memory clones often dominated recipient blood repertoires at later times. After PTCy, TRB diversity resembled that of CNI/methotrexate controls.

This CDR3 has 13 residues. Germline lookup yields CDR1 SGHAT and CDR2 FQNNGV. V lost 1 base and J lost 6; bases outside the gene matches: 3. As for this clone: Its target is not known.

The data were produced by immunoSEQ multiplex PCR, yet TCRdb's version contains in-frame clones alone and is incomplete. This table holds tens of thousands of clones, about 86% found once. What was sequenced was PBMCs. The TCR was taken from a man younger than 45 with a blood cancer, CMV-positive, and with a related stem cell donor. This sequence joins TRBV11-2 and TRBJ2-7; 7 bases map to TRBD1. The CDR3 here is CASSLAGTAEQYF. The DNA of the CDR3 is TGTGCCAGCAGCTTAGCTGGGACAGCCGAGCAGTACTTC.